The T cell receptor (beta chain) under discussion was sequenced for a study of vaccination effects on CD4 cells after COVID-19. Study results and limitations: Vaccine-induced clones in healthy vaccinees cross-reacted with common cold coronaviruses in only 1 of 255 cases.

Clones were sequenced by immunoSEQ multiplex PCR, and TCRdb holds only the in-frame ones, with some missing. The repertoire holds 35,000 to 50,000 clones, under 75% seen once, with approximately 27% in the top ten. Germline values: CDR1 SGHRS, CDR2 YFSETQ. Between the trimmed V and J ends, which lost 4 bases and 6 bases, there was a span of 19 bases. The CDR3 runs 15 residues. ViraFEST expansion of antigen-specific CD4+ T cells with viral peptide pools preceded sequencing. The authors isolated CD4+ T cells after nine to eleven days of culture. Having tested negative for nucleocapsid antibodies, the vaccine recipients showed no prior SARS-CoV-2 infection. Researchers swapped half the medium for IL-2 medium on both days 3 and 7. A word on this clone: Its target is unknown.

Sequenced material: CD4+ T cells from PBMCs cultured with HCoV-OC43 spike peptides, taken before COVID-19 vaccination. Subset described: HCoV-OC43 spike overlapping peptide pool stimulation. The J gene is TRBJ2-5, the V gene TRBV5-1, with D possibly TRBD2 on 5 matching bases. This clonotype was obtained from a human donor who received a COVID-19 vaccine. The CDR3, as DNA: TGCGCCAGCAGCAACATTCGACGGGAAGGGAAGACCCAGTACTTC. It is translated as CASSNIRREGKTQYF. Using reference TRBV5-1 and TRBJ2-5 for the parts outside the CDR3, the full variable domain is KAGVTQTPRYLIKTRGQQVTLSCSPISGHRSVSWYQQTPGQGLQFLFEYFSETQRNKGNFPGRFSGRQFSNSRSEMNVSTLELGDSALYLCASSNIRREGKTQYFGPGTRLLVL.